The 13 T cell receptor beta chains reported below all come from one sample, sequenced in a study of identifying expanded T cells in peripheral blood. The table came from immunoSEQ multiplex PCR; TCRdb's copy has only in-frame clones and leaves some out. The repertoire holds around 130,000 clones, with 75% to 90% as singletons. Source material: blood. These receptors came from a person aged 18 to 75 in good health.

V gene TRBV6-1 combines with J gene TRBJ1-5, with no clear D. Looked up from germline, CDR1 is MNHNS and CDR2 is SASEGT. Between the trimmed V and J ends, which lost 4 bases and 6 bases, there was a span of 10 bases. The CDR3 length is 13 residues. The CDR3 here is CASSVQEIQPQHF. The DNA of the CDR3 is TGTGCCAGCAGTGTTCAAGAGATTCAGCCCCAGCATTTT.

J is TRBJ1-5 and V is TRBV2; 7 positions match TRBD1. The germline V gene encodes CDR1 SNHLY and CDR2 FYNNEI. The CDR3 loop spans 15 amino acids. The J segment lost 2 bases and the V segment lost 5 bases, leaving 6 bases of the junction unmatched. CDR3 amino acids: CASSQGDSRNQPQHF. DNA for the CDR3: TGTGCCAGCAGTCAAGGGGACAGTCGCAATCAGCCCCAGCATTTT.

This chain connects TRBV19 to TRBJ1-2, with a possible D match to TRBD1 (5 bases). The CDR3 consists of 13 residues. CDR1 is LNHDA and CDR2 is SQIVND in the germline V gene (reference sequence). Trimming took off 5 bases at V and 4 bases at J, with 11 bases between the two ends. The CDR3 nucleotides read TGTGCCAGTAGTCCGGGACGAAGCTATGGCTACACCTTC. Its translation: CASSPGRSYGYTF. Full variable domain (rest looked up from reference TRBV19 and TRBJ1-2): DGGITQSPKYLFRKEGQNVTLSCEQNLNHDAMYWYRQDPGQGLRLIYYSQIVNDFQKGDIAEGYSVSREKKESFPLTVTSAQKNPTAFYLCASSPGRSYGYTFGSGTRLTVV.

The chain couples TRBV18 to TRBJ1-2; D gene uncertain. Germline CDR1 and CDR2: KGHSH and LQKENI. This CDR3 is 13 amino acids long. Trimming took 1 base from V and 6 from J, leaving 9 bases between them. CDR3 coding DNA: TGTGCCAGCTCACCACAGGGAGGAGATGGCTACACCTTC. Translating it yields CASSPQGGDGYTF.

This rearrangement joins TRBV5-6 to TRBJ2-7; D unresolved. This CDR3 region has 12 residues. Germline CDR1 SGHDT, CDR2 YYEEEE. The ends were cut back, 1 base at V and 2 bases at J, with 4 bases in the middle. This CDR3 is CASSLQPYEQYF. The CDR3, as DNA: TGTGCCAGCAGCTTGCAACCCTACGAGCAGTACTTC.

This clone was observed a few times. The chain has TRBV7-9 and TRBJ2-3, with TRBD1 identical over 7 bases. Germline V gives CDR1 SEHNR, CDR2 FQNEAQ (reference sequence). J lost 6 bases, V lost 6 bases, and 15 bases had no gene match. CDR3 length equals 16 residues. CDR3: CASSQQGRSSGDTQYF. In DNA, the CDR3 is TGTGCCAGCAGTCAACAGGGGCGGTCTTCGGGGGATACGCAGTATTTT. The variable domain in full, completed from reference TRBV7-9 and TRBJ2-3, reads DTGVSQNPRHKITKRGQNVTFRCDPISEHNRLYWYRQTLGQGPEFLTYFQNEAQLEKSRLLSDRFSAERPKGSFSTLEIQRTEQGDSAMYLCASSQQGRSSGDTQYFGPGTRLTVL.

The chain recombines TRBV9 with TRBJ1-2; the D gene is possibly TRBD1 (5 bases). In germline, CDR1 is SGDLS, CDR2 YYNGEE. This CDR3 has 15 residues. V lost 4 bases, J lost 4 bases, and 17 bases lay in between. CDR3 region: CASSPRRGMGYGYTF. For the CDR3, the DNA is TGTGCCAGCAGCCCAAGGCGGGGGATGGGCTATGGCTACACCTTC.

The CDR3 DNA reads as TGTGCCAGCAGCTATACAGTGAGCTCCTACAATGAGCAGTTCTTC. Translated, it gives CASSYTVSSYNEQFF. The genes are TRBV11-2 and TRBJ2-1; D is uncertain. The CDR3 is 15 residues long. CDR1 and CDR2 (germline): SGHAT, FQNNGV. V was clipped by 4 bases and J by 0 bases, with 10 bases between them.

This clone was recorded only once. In DNA, the CDR3 is TGTGCCAGCAGCTTGAGGGACAGGGGGATCGAGCAGTACTTC. Its translation: CASSLRDRGIEQYF. The chain joins TRBV5-5 to TRBJ2-7; 11 bases are shared with TRBD1. Per the germline V gene, CDR1 is SGHKS and CDR2 is YYEKEE (reference sequence). CDR3 length equals 14 residues. V shed 1 base, J shed 6 bases, and the junction held 3 bases outside the gene matches. The variable domain in full, completed from reference TRBV5-5 and TRBJ2-7, reads DAGVTQSPTHLIKTRGQQVTLRCSPISGHKSVSWYQQVLGQGPQFIFQYYEKEERGRGNFPDRFSARQFPNYSSELNVNALLLGDSALYLCASSLRDRGIEQYFGPGTRLTVT.

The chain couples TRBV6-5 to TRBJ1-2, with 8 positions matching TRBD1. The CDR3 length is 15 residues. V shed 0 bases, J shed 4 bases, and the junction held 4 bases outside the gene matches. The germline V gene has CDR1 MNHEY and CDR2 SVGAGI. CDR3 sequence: CASSYSAQGGYGYTF. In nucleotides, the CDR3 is TGTGCCAGCAGTTACTCGGCACAGGGGGGCTATGGCTACACCTTC.

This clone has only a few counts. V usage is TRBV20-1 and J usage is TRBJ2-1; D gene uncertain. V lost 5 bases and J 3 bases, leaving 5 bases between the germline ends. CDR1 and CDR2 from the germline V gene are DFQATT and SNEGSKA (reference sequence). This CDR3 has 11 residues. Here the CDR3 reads CSAGYYNEQFF. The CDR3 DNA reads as TGCAGTGCTGGCTACTACAATGAGCAGTTCTTC.

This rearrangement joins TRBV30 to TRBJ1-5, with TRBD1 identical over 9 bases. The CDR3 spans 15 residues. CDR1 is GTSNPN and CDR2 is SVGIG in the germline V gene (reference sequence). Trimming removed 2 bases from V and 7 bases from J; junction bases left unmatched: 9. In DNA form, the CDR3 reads TGTGCCTGGAGTCAATCACAGGGGGCTAAACAGCCCCAGCATTTT. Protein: CAWSQSQGAKQPQHF.

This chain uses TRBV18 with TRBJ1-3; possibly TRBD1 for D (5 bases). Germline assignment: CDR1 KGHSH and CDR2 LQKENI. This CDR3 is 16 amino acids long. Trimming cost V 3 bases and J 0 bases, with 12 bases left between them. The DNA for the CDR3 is TGTGCCAGCTCACCCCCCGCGGGGGACTCTGGAAACACCATATATTTT. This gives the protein CASSPPAGDSGNTIYF.